The 31 T cell receptor beta chains in this list originate from one sample, sequenced in a study of T-cell reconstitution after alpha-beta-depleted transplantation in children. The authors prepared the TCRbeta library with unique molecular identifiers. TCRdb passed the PCR reads through MiXCR, listing each CDR3 protein once. The sample has about 460,000 distinct CDR3 sequences, around 12% seen once. The material sequenced was PBMCs from the stem cell graft donor, taken from the stem cell graft. These TCRs come from a human donor who donated a stem cell graft to a child with combined immunodeficiency.

There are a few counts of this clonotype. The V call is TRBV6-1, the J call TRBJ2-2; no definite D call. V was shortened by 10 bases and J by 4 bases, with 13 bases between the two germline ends. The germline gives CDR1 MNHNS, CDR2 SASEGT. CDR3 size: 13 residues. The CDR3 sequence is CATTWVSTGELFF. In DNA, the CDR3 is TGTGCCACCACCTGGGTTAGCACCGGGGAGCTGTTTTTT.

The J gene is TRBJ2-7, the V gene TRBV6-2 or TRBV6-3; 7 nucleotides line up with TRBD1. Germline CDR1 is MNHEY and CDR2 is SVGEGT. The V and J ends lost 6 bases and 0 bases, in that order; junction bases with no gene match: 5. The CDR3 totals 14 residues. CDR3 region: CASRFTGASYEQYF. CDR3 coding DNA: TGTGCCAGCAGATTCACAGGGGCCTCCTACGAGCAGTACTTC.

The J gene is TRBJ2-2, the V gene TRBV4-3; TRBD2 matches at 8 bases. The trim removed 4 bases at V and 2 bases at J, leaving 6 bases unmatched. Germline V gene lookup returns CDR1 LGHNA and CDR2 YSLEER. The CDR3 has 16 amino acids. Written as DNA, the CDR3 is TGCGCCAGCAGCCCCGGACTAGCCCTAAACACCGGGGAGCTGTTTTTT. It encodes CASSPGLALNTGELFF.

This clonotype was detected only a few times. The chain couples TRBV29-1 to TRBJ2-7, with D possibly TRBD1 on 6 matching bases. Germline V lookup: CDR1 SQVTM, CDR2 ANQGSEA. Trimming pared 6 bases from V and 12 bases from J, leaving 18 bases between. The CDR3 contains 11 residues. CDR3 residues: CSVGDTGRTYF. In DNA, the CDR3 is TGCAGCGTGGGGGACACCGGGCGCACGTACTTC.

The V gene is TRBV19, the J gene TRBJ1-1, with D unclear. Germline CDR1 reads LNHDA; CDR2 reads SQIVND (reference sequence). CDR3 length: 11 residues. The V end was cut by 3 bases, the J end by 7 bases, with 6 bases between. CDR3 residues: CASSIMVEAFF. DNA for the CDR3: TGTGCCAGTAGTATCATGGTTGAAGCTTTCTTT.

This rearrangement joins TRBV6-4 to TRBJ2-1; 9 nucleotides align to TRBD2. The CDR3 runs to 19 residues. CDR1 is MRHNA, CDR2 SNTAGT, per germline. The CDR3 sequence: CTFCFRSSGISSSYNEQFF. Written as DNA, the CDR3 is TGTACCTTCTGTTTCAGGTCTAGCGGGATATCGAGCTCCTACAATGAGCAGTTCTTC.

Ten or more counts support this clonotype. The V call is TRBV25-1, the J call TRBJ2-3; no clear D. Germline values: CDR1 MGHDK, CDR2 SYGVNS. Trimming took off 4 bases at V and 0 bases at J, with 14 bases between the two ends. The CDR3 extends over 16 amino acids. CDR3: CASSGQVSASTDTQYF. CDR3 DNA: TGTGCCAGCAGTGGGCAGGTGTCCGCTAGCACAGATACGCAGTATTTT.

This clonotype was picked up many times. This sequence joins TRBV12-3 or TRBV12-4 and TRBJ2-4, with D unclear. The length of the CDR3 is 16 residues. The V gene lost 6 bases and the J gene lost 3 bases, with 18 bases spanning the gap. DNA of the CDR3: TGTGCCAGCAGCTTACGTGTAGGCATCGACAAAAACATTCAGTACTTC. Translated, it gives CASSLRVGIDKNIQYF.

The rearrangement uses TRBV5-5 and TRBJ1-4, with 10 bases that match TRBD1. J gave up 7 bases and V 2 bases, and 11 bases lay outside the gene matches. Germline CDR1 SGHKS, CDR2 YYEKEE (reference sequence). The CDR3 loop spans 17 amino acids. The CDR3 spells CASSFRDRGVGGEKLFF. The DNA for the CDR3 is TGTGCCAGCAGCTTCCGGGACAGGGGTGTAGGAGGTGAAAAACTGTTTTTT.

V is TRBV7-6 and J is TRBJ2-3, with 8 bases aligning to TRBD2. Germline CDR1 reads SGHVS; CDR2 reads FNYEAQ. With 1 base clipped from V and 0 bases from J, the junction kept 6 bases outside the gene matches. CDR3 size: 17 residues. CDR3 nucleotide sequence: TGTGCCAGCAGCTTAGTGGTAGCGGGGCCCAGCACAGATACGCAGTATTTT. It translates to CASSLVVAGPSTDTQYF.

The rearrangement links TRBV18 to TRBJ2-7; D is uncertain. Germline CDR1 reads KGHSH; CDR2 reads LQKENI. V dropped 2 bases and J dropped 3 bases, with 8 bases sitting between them. This CDR3 is 13 amino acids long. This chain's CDR3 is CASSPSHRYEQYF. The CDR3 bases are TGTGCCAGCTCACCAAGCCACCGCTACGAGCAGTACTTC. The full variable domain, rest sourced from reference TRBV18 and TRBJ2-7, is NAGVMQNPRHLVRRRGQEARLRCSPMKGHSHVYWYRQLPEEGLKFMVYLQKENIIDESGMPKERFSAEFPKEGPSILRIQQVVRGDSAAYFCASSPSHRYEQYFGPGTRLTVT.

The rearrangement joins TRBV14 to TRBJ2-2, with TRBD1 identical over 7 bases. The CDR3 covers 15 residues. Germline V gene sequence: CDR1 SGHDN, CDR2 FVKESK. J gave up 4 bases and V 4 bases, and 6 bases lay outside the gene matches. CDR3 amino acids: CASSPDRFLTGELFF. In nucleotides, the CDR3 is TGTGCCAGCAGCCCGGACAGGTTTCTCACCGGGGAGCTGTTTTTT.

This clonotype has more than one count but fewer than ten. A read error is possible here, since a much larger clone lies one base away. The chain is built from TRBV27 and TRBJ2-7, with 10 bases fitting TRBD1. J gave up 2 bases and V 6 bases, and 4 bases lay outside the gene matches. The CDR3 sequence is 14 residues long. CDR1 MNHEY and CDR2 SMNVEV come from the germline V gene (reference sequence). The CDR3 loop is CASRPGTGAYEQYF. In DNA, the CDR3 is TGTGCCAGCAGGCCCGGGACAGGGGCCTACGAGCAGTACTTC.

The gene calls are TRBV9 and TRBJ2-7, with TRBD2 identical over 12 bases. CDR1 is SGDLS and CDR2 is YYNGEE in the germline V gene. The CDR3 length is 15 residues. The ends lost 4 bases at V and 5 bases at J; junction bases unmatched: 7. The CDR3: CASSIGLAGRDEQYF. CDR3 bases: TGTGCCAGCAGCATTGGACTAGCGGGAAGGGACGAGCAGTACTTC. The complete variable domain, with remaining parts taken from reference TRBV9 and TRBJ2-7, reads DSGVTQTPKHLITATGQRVTLRCSPRSGDLSVYWYQQSLDQGLQFLIQYYNGEERAKGNILERFSAQQFPDLHSELNLSSLELGDSALYFCASSIGLAGRDEQYFGPGTRLTVT.

This clonotype was seen ten or more times. The chain couples TRBV10-3 to TRBJ2-1; 7 bases are shared with TRBD2. V shed 0 bases and J 6 bases; nucleotides not matched to a gene: 5. Germline V CDR1 and CDR2: ENHRY, SYGVKD. This CDR3 spans 15 amino acids. This CDR3 is CAISESGDYPNEQFF. CDR3 coding DNA: TGTGCCATCAGTGAGTCCGGGGACTACCCCAATGAGCAGTTCTTC.

This clonotype came up many times. CDR3 protein: CASSYGFFSGANVLTF. In nucleotides, the CDR3 is TGTGCCAGCAGTTATGGGTTCTTCTCTGGGGCCAACGTCCTGACTTTC. V is TRBV6-5 and J is TRBJ2-6, with D unresolved. The germline CDR1 and CDR2 sequences are MNHEY and SVGAGI. Trimming shortened V by 3 bases and J by 0 bases, and 9 bases separated the two germline ends. The CDR3 sequence is 16 residues long.

The J gene is TRBJ2-1, the V gene TRBV10-3, with 10 positions matching TRBD2. CDR1 is ENHRY and CDR2 is SYGVKD in the germline V gene. This CDR3 comprises 15 residues. The ends lost 2 bases at V and 9 bases at J; junction bases unmatched: 7. CDR3 loop: CAISEEAGGPSEQFF. The CDR3, as DNA: TGTGCCATCAGTGAGGAAGCGGGAGGGCCAAGTGAGCAGTTCTTC.

This clonotype occurred many times. The V gene is TRBV10-3, the J gene TRBJ2-1; 10 positions agree with TRBD1. CDR1 and CDR2 (germline): ENHRY, SYGVKD. The CDR3 is made up of 14 amino acids. V was pared by 10 bases and J by 0 bases, with 3 bases of the junction left unmatched. CDR3 in DNA: TGTGCCACCAGACAGGGGGCCTCCTACAATGAGCAGTTCTTC. Protein: CATRQGASYNEQFF.

This clonotype was seen at least ten times. This chain uses TRBV5-1 with TRBJ2-7; 9 positions match TRBD1. The CDR3 loop spans 15 amino acids. After removal of 1 base from V and 0 bases from J, the junction contained 2 bases not matched to a gene. Looked up from germline, CDR1 is SGHRS and CDR2 is YFSETQ. Written as DNA, the CDR3 is TGCGCCAGCAGCTTGACAGGGGGCCTCTCCTACGAGCAGTACTTC. Its translation: CASSLTGGLSYEQYF.

This clonotype was observed at least ten times. V is TRBV4-3 and J is TRBJ2-3; 8 positions match TRBD1. Germline CDR1 LGHNA, CDR2 YSLEER. The CDR3 length is 17 residues. After removal of 0 bases from V and 1 base from J, the junction contained 6 bases not matched to a gene. CDR3 in DNA: TGCGCCAGCAGCCAAGAAAAACCGGGACAGGGCACAGATACGCAGTATTTT. Translating it yields CASSQEKPGQGTDTQYF.

This clonotype was detected only a few times. The chain has TRBV27 and TRBJ2-3, with TRBD2 matching 7 bases. This CDR3 is 15 amino acids long. J was trimmed by 3 bases and V by 6 bases; bases with no gene match: 9. Per the germline V gene, CDR1 is MNHEY and CDR2 is SMNVEV (reference sequence). This CDR3 reads CASSPTSFGTDTQYF. In DNA form, the CDR3 reads TGTGCCAGCAGCCCGACTAGCTTCGGAACAGATACGCAGTATTTT.

There are a few counts of this clonotype. V gene TRBV27 combines with J gene TRBJ1-2; D is ambiguous. The CDR3 sequence is 13 residues long. Looked up from germline, CDR1 is MNHEY and CDR2 is SMNVEV (reference sequence). V was pared by 3 bases and J by 5 bases, with 10 bases between. In DNA, the CDR3 is TGTGCCAGCAGTTTCCAGAGTACGTATGGCTACACCTTC. Protein: CASSFQSTYGYTF.

This clonotype was observed a handful of times. The V call is TRBV27, the J call TRBJ2-7; possibly TRBD2 for D (6 bases). The CDR3 consists of 16 residues. The germline V and J ends were trimmed by 6 bases and 0 bases, with 18 bases remaining between them. Looked up from germline, CDR1 is MNHEY and CDR2 is SMNVEV (reference sequence). The CDR3 reads CASRQISGTSSYEQYF. Written as DNA, the CDR3 is TGTGCCAGCAGACAAATCTCCGGGACTTCCTCCTACGAGCAGTACTTC.

In this sample, this clonotype turned up a few times. V and J are TRBV18 and TRBJ2-3; 8 nucleotides match TRBD1. Looked up from germline, CDR1 is KGHSH and CDR2 is LQKENI. The CDR3 is made up of 14 amino acids. V was pared by 3 bases and J by 6 bases, with 5 bases of the junction left unmatched. The CDR3 loop reads CASSPQGARDTQYF. For the CDR3, the DNA is TGTGCCAGCTCACCTCAGGGGGCGCGGGATACGCAGTATTTT.

The gene calls are TRBV7-6 and TRBJ1-1; TRBD1 matches at 8 bases. Germline lookup yields CDR1 SGHVS and CDR2 FNYEAQ. The V and J ends lost 5 bases and 7 bases, in that order; junction bases with no gene match: 12. CDR3 size: 15 residues. CDR3 in DNA: TGTGCCAGCAGCCCAGTCGGACAGGGTCTAAGTGAAGCTTTCTTT. Translated, it gives CASSPVGQGLSEAFF.

This clonotype showed up many times. V and J are TRBV28 and TRBJ2-7; 7 nucleotides agree with TRBD1. This CDR3 spans 14 amino acids. The trim removed 8 bases at V and 9 bases at J, leaving 16 bases unmatched. Germline CDR1 and CDR2: MDHEN and SYDVKM. The CDR3 spells CASSTGESKVPQYF. DNA for the CDR3: TGTGCCAGCTCTACAGGGGAGTCCAAAGTACCGCAGTACTTC.

This clonotype came up a few times. The CDR3 coding sequence is TGCGCCAGCAGCCCAGAAGGGGGCTATGGCTACACCTTC. Translated, it gives CASSPEGGYGYTF. J is TRBJ1-2 and V is TRBV5-1, with a tentative D call TRBD1 (6 bases). CDR3 length: 13 amino acids. Trimming removed 4 bases at V and 4 bases at J, with 11 bases between. Germline-derived CDR1 and CDR2 are SGHRS and YFSETQ.

Comments on this clonotype: This may be a read error, as it is one base from a much larger clone. The chain recombines TRBV4-2 with TRBJ2-7; 15 bases match TRBD2. The CDR3 has 18 amino acids. Germline CDR1 LGHNA, CDR2 YNFKEQ. CDR3 in DNA: TGTGCCAGCAGCCAAGTCGGGACTAGCGGGAGGAGGACCTACGAGCATTACTTC. This sequence encodes CASSQVGTSGRRTYEHYF.

This clonotype has ten or more counts. The chain uses TRBV7-2 and TRBJ2-1; TRBD2 is a possible D gene (7 bases). Between the trimmed V and J ends, which lost 6 bases and 12 bases, there was a span of 24 bases. Germline CDR1 and CDR2: SGHTA and FQGNSA. CDR3 length equals 15 residues. CDR3: CASSRRDYAEGGQFF. CDR3 sequence (DNA): TGTGCCAGCAGTCGACGGGACTACGCGGAAGGGGGGCAGTTCTTC.

This clonotype appeared a few times. The chain links TRBV28 to TRBJ2-7; 8 bases agree with TRBD1. The CDR3 contains 15 residues. Germline trimming cut 7 bases from V and 4 bases from J; bases unmatched to any gene: 12. Germline V lookup: CDR1 MDHEN, CDR2 SYDVKM. The CDR3 DNA reads TGTGCCAGCACCACTGACAGGGGCCCCCAATACGAGCAGTACTTC. It is translated as CASTTDRGPQYEQYF.

The chain is built from TRBV9 and TRBJ2-3, with D uncertain. This CDR3 spans 14 amino acids. V dropped 0 bases and J dropped 2 bases, with 7 bases sitting between them. The V gene's germline CDR1 is SGDLS and CDR2 YYNGEE. Written as DNA, the CDR3 is TGTGCCAGCAGCGTAGGGCTTATCACAGATACGCAGTATTTT. Encoded protein: CASSVGLITDTQYF. The complete variable domain, with remaining parts taken from reference TRBV9 and TRBJ2-3, reads DSGVTQTPKHLITATGQRVTLRCSPRSGDLSVYWYQQSLDQGLQFLIQYYNGEERAKGNILERFSAQQFPDLHSELNLSSLELGDSALYFCASSVGLITDTQYFGPGTRLTVL.